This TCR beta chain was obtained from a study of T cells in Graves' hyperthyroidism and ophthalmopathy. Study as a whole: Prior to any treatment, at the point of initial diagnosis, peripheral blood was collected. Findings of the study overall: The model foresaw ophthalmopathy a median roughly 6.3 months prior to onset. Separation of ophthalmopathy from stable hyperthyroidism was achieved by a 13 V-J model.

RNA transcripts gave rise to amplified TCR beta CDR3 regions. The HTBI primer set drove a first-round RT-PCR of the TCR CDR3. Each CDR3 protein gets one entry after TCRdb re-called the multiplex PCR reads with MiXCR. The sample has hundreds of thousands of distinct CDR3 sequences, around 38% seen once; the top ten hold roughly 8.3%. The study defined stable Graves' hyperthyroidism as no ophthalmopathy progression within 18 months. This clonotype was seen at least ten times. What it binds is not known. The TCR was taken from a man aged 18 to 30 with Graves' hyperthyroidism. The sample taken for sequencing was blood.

The CDR3 region has the DNA TGTGCCAGCAGCCAGCGGGACAGTGGCGCGACTGAAGCTTTCTTT. Translation: CASSQRDSGATEAFF. This chain uses TRBV7-8 with TRBJ1-1, with 7 bases matching TRBD1. Looked up from germline, CDR1 is SGHVS and CDR2 is FQNEAQ. There are 15 residues in the CDR3. Losses at the gene ends were 5 bases for V and 5 bases for J; bases not matched to a gene: 11. The full variable domain, rest sourced from reference TRBV7-8 and TRBJ1-1, is GAGVSQSPRYKVAKRGQDVALRCDPISGHVSLFWYQQALGQGPEFLTYFQNEAQLDKSGLPSDRFFAERPEGSVSTLKIQRTQQEDSAVYLCASSQRDSGATEAFFGQGTRLTVV.